This is a list of T cell receptor beta chains from one sample in a study of post-analysis software for immune sequencing data. In TCRdb, the PCR reads were re-called with MiXCR into one record per CDR3 protein. This sample carries about 260,000 distinct CDR3 sequences, approximately 34% of them seen once, and the ten largest clones take around 5%. What was sequenced was blood. The receptors originated from a girl between 10 and 17 years old with multiple sclerosis. CDR3s include the opening cysteine and the closing phenylalanine or tryptophan. The D gene is left open where the match is weak. Expanded clones are given a class, and other clones once, few, many or no size at all.

NA,TRBV27,NA,TRBJ2-6,TGTGCCAGCACCCGAACGAATGGGGCCAACGTCCTGACTTTC,CASTRTNGANVLTF
NA,TRBV20-1,TRBD1,TRBJ2-7,TGCAGTGCTAGAGATAGGGGGCGAACCTACGAGCAGTACTTC,CSARDRGRTYEQYF
NA,TRBV14,NA,TRBJ1-1,TGTGCCAGCAGCCAAATAATGGGGCGTGAAGCTTTCTTT,CASSQIMGREAFF
many,TRBV7-2,TRBD2,TRBJ2-1,TGTGCCAGCAGCTTGGCACCTGTTGGGACTAGCCCTTACAATGAGCAGTTCTTC,CASSLAPVGTSPYNEQFF
NA,TRBV6-6,NA,TRBJ1-2,TGTGCCAGCAGTTACTCGGGTTTGGTAGACAACTATGGCTACACCTTC,CASSYSGLVDNYGYTF
many,TRBV5-4,NA,TRBJ2-3,TGTGCCAGCAGCGGATCCGGGGTTCTCACAGATACGCAGTATTTT,CASSGSGVLTDTQYF
few,TRBV7-2,NA,TRBJ2-3,TGTGCCAGCAGCCCCCTTTCGGTGGGTACGCAGTATTTT,CASSPLSVGTQYF
few,TRBV5-1,TRBD1,TRBJ1-3,TGCGCCAGCAGCCCCGACAGGGATGGAAACACCATATATTTT,CASSPDRDGNTIYF
NA,TRBV12-3/TRBV12-4,TRBD1,TRBJ2-1,TGTGCCAGCACTCACAGGGGGGTTTACAATGAGCAGTTCTTC,CASTHRGVYNEQFF
many,TRBV24-1,TRBD1,TRBJ2-1,TGTGCCACCAGTGTGGGCCGGGACAGGGGGCTTGGGGAGCAGTTCTTC,CATSVGRDRGLGEQFF
many,TRBV25-1,NA,TRBJ1-1,TGTGCCAGCAGTGACGGTGGAATTGACACTGAAGCTTTCTTT,CASSDGGIDTEAFF
NA,TRBV5-1,NA,TRBJ2-4,TGCGCCAGCAGCTTGGAGGGGAACAACATTCAGTACTTC,CASSLEGNNIQYF
many,TRBV28,NA,TRBJ2-3,TGTGCCAGCATCAGGGGGGGGGCGCAGGTCACAGATACGCAGTATTTT,CASIRGGAQVTDTQYF
many,TRBV6-2/TRBV6-3,NA,TRBJ2-1,TGTGCCAGCACCCGCGGGGATGAGCAGTTCTTC,CASTRGDEQFF
many,TRBV5-1,NA,TRBJ2-3,TGCGCCAGCAGTGAGGGCGGCACAGATACGCAGTATTTT,CASSEGGTDTQYF
many,TRBV25-1,NA,TRBJ1-2,TGTGCCAGCAGTGAATATTCGGAAGGTGAGGGCTACACCTTC,CASSEYSEGEGYTF
NA,TRBV6-5,NA,TRBJ2-5,TGTGCCAGCAGTACCGCCGTGGGGGGAGAGACCCAGTACTTC,CASSTAVGGETQYF